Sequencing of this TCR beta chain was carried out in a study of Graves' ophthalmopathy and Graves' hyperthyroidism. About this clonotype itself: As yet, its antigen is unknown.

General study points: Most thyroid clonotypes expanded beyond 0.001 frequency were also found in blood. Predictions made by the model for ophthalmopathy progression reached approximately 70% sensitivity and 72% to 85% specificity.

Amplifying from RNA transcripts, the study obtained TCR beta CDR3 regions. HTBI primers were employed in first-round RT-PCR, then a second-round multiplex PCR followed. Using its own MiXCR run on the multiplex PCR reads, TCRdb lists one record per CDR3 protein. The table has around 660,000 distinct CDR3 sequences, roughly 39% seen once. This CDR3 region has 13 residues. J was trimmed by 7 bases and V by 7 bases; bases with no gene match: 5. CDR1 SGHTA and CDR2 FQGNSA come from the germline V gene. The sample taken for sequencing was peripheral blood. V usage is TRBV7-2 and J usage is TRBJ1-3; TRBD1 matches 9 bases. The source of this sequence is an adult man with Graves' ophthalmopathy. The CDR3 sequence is CASTAGTGNTIYF. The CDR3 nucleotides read TGTGCCAGCACCGCGGGGACAGGGAACACCATATATTTT. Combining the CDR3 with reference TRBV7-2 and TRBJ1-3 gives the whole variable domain GAGVSQSPSNKVTEKGKDVELRCDPISGHTALYWYRQSLGQGLEFLIYFQGNSAPDKSGLPSDRFSAERTGGSVSTLTIQRTQQEDSAVYLCASTAGTGNTIYFGEGSWLTVV.